The next 18 T cell receptor beta chains were all read from a single sample in a study of T cells in Graves' hyperthyroidism and ophthalmopathy. Researchers took RNA transcripts and amplified the TCR beta CDR3 regions from them. Initially, a first-round RT-PCR of the TCR CDR3 employed the HTBI primer set. TCRdb used MiXCR to reprocess the multiplex PCR reads, holding one entry per CDR3 protein. This table holds just under 750,000 distinct CDR3 sequences, 35% found once. Specimen: blood. These receptors all stem from a woman between 40 and 55 years old with Graves' hyperthyroidism.

A word on this clonotype: The DNA is omitted, as the CDR3 cannot be located on it reliably, and the CDR3 follows TCRdb's listing. This chain links TRBV10-3 with TRBJ2-2; the D call in the table, TRBD2, was not verified against the DNA. Germline V gene lookup returns CDR1 ENHRY and CDR2 SYGVKD. The CDR3 adds up to 18 amino acids, both ends counted. The CDR3 sequence is CAISEKVDSGRTPGSCFF.

At least ten counts were recorded for this clonotype. This chain links TRBV15 with TRBJ1-5; D gene uncertain. This CDR3 comprises 16 residues. The germline gives CDR1 LNHNV, CDR2 YYDKDF (reference sequence). Trimming shortened V by 0 bases and J by 4 bases, and 13 bases separated the two germline ends. CDR3 DNA sequence: TGTGCCACCAGCAGAGATATCGGGGAGGGTAATCAGCCCCAGCATTTT. This translates into CATSRDIGEGNQPQHF.

This clonotype was seen ten or more times. V and J are TRBV5-6 and TRBJ1-5; D call uncertain. Germline assignment: CDR1 SGHDT and CDR2 YYEEEE. Trimming removed 0 bases from V and 4 bases from J, with 8 bases in between. This CDR3 comprises 14 residues. Here the CDR3 reads CASSLASGNQPQHF. Written as DNA, the CDR3 is TGTGCCAGCAGCTTGGCCTCGGGGAATCAGCCCCAGCATTTT.

Regarding this clonotype: A much more abundant neighbour one base away suggests this may be a read error. V usage is TRBV7-2 and J usage is TRBJ1-4; TRBD1 might be the D (6 bases). Germline-derived CDR1 and CDR2 are SGHTA and FQGNSA. The CDR3 is 14 amino acids. The CDR3 DNA sequence: TGTGCCAGCAGCCACAGGGTTTTCCCAACGCAACTGTCTTTT. This encodes CASSHRVFPTQLSF.

V is TRBV7-9 and J is TRBJ1-1; D possibly corresponds to TRBD1 (6 bases). The CDR3 has 15 residues. Trimming stripped 1 base from V and 11 bases from J, with 20 bases between. Germline V gene lookup returns CDR1 SEHNR and CDR2 FQNEAQ (reference sequence). CDR3 sequence: CASSLEPTGAAAAFF. The CDR3 bases are TGTGCCAGCAGCTTAGAACCGACGGGGGCGGCGGCGGCTTTCTTT.

This clonotype was counted many times. The rearrangement joins TRBV7-2 to TRBJ2-2; unclear D gene. Germline V gene data show CDR1 as SGHTA and CDR2 as FQGNSA. Trimming shortened V by 1 base and J by 9 bases, and 9 bases separated the two germline ends. This CDR3 region has 13 residues. CDR3 coding DNA: TGTGCCAGCAGCTTAGGTGTCGAGCGGGAGCTGTTTTTT. Translation gives CASSLGVERELFF.

The chain recombines TRBV28 with TRBJ2-7, with a tentative D call TRBD2 (6 bases). The CDR3 extends over 13 amino acids. CDR1 is MDHEN and CDR2 is SYDVKM in the germline V gene. The V gene lost 2 bases and the J gene lost 3 bases, with 8 bases spanning the gap. CDR3 loop: CASSLRRDYEQYF. Written as DNA, the CDR3 is TGTGCCAGCAGTTTAAGGCGGGACTACGAGCAGTACTTC.

This clonotype has just a few counts. The chain employs TRBV7-2 and TRBJ1-5; no definite D call. Between the trimmed V and J ends, which lost 5 bases and 8 bases, there was a span of 16 bases. Germline CDR1 SGHTA, CDR2 FQGNSA. This CDR3 is built from 14 residues. Here the CDR3 reads CASSQTNGEKPQHF. The CDR3 DNA follows: TGTGCCAGCAGCCAGACGAACGGGGAAAAGCCCCAGCATTTT.

This clonotype was picked up one time. A clone one base away is much larger, so this may be a read error. It is likely a read error, because the conserved phenylalanine at the end of the CDR3 is missing. J is TRBJ2-7 and V is TRBV7-8; 12 bases are shared with TRBD2. V trimming: 5 bases; J trimming: 0 bases; junction bases outside the gene matches: 14. The length of the CDR3 is 19 residues. The germline V gene encodes CDR1 SGHVS and CDR2 FQNEAQ. The CDR3 reads CASSLGKGLAGLTSYEQYL. The CDR3 nucleotides are TGTGCCAGCAGCCTAGGAAAAGGACTAGCGGGACTCACCTCCTACGAGCAGTACCTC.

This clonotype has just one count. A clone one base away is much larger, so this may be a read error. The V and J genes are TRBV7-9 and TRBJ2-5; perhaps D is TRBD1 or TRBD2 (5 bases each). The CDR3 loop spans 17 amino acids. Germline CDR1 is SEHNR and CDR2 is FQNEAQ (reference sequence). CDR3 residues: CASSSKTGTVSQGTQYF. The CDR3 DNA is TGTGCCAGCAGCTCGAAGACCGGGACCGTTAGTCAAGGGACCCAGTACTTC.

This clonotype was picked up many times. This chain joins TRBV2 and TRBJ1-2, with D perhaps matching TRBD1 (6 bases). Trimming removed 2 bases from V and 8 bases from J, with 12 bases in between. The germline V gene encodes CDR1 SNHLY and CDR2 FYNNEI. The CDR3 totals 13 residues. This CDR3 is CASSEQGQSGYTF. The CDR3 DNA follows: TGTGCCAGCAGTGAACAGGGGCAGTCCGGCTACACCTTC.

In regard to this clonotype: This may arise from a read error, as a much more abundant clone is one base away. The rearrangement links TRBV19 to TRBJ1-1; 8 positions agree with TRBD1. The length of the CDR3 is 13 residues. Germline V gene sequence: CDR1 LNHDA, CDR2 SQIVND (reference sequence). With V trimmed by 6 bases and J by 5 bases, 5 bases remained unmatched. CDR3 amino acids: CASRAGGLTEAFF. The CDR3 DNA follows: TGTGCCAGTAGGGCAGGGGGCTTGACTGAAGCTTTCTTT.

Concerning this clonotype itself: A read error may be the cause here, since a much bigger clone is one base away. This chain's CDR3 is CSVGEGTSGTNVLTF. CDR3 bases: TGCAGCGTTGGGGAGGGGACTTCTGGGACCAACGTCCTGACTTTC. V usage is TRBV29-1 and J usage is TRBJ2-6, with TRBD2 matching over 7 bases. The V gene's germline CDR1 is SQVTM and CDR2 ANQGSEA. This CDR3 is built from 15 residues.

The CDR3 DNA follows: TGTGCCATCAGTGCCGGACAGGGGTACTATGGCTACACCTTC. Translation gives CAISAGQGYYGYTF. The chain recombines TRBV10-3 with TRBJ1-2; 9 nucleotides agree with TRBD1. J lost 3 bases, V lost 4 bases, and 3 bases had no gene match. The CDR3 contains 14 residues. Germline V CDR1 and CDR2: ENHRY, SYGVKD.

About this clonotype itself: Germline and junction disagree at one end, which may indicate a read error. The chain uses TRBV5-1 and TRBJ1-4; D is unclear. The CDR3 totals 16 residues. Germline CDR1 is SGHRS and CDR2 is YFSETQ. CDR3 residues: CAGSAQEIATNEKLFF. The CDR3 DNA sequence: TGCGCCGGCAGCGCTCAGGAGATTGCAACTAATGAAAAACTGTTTTTT. Filled out from reference TRBV5-1 and TRBJ1-4, the complete variable domain reads KAGVTQTPRYLIKTRGQQVTLSCSPISGHRSVSWYQQTPGQGLQFLFEYFSETQRNKGNFPGRFSGRQFSNSRSEMNVSTLELGDSALYLCAGSAQEIATNEKLFFGSGTQLSVL.

This clonotype was recorded at least ten times. The V call is TRBV6-5, the J call TRBJ2-6; perhaps D is TRBD1 or TRBD2 (6 bases each). CDR3 size: 14 residues. Germline V gives CDR1 MNHEY, CDR2 SVGAGI. The ends were cut back, 5 bases at V and 6 bases at J, with 11 bases in the middle. DNA for the CDR3: TGTGCCAGCAGTGGGGGGCAATTGGCCAACGTCCTGACTTTC. It translates to CASSGGQLANVLTF.

The chain's CDR3 is CSARGYSGRGINEQYF. The CDR3 DNA reads as TGCAGTGCTAGAGGCTATTCTGGCAGGGGGATAAACGAGCAGTACTTC. The chain employs TRBV20-1 and TRBJ2-7, with 7 bases lining up with TRBD1. CDR3 size: 16 residues. Per the germline V gene, CDR1 is DFQATT and CDR2 is SNEGSKA (reference sequence). Trimming took 1 base from V and 5 from J; bases not matched to a gene: 14.

Of note for this clonotype: This may be a read error, as it is one base from a much larger clone. The chain links TRBV29-1 to TRBJ2-5, with 10 nucleotides matching TRBD2. The CDR3 covers 13 residues. V was pared by 5 bases and J by 5 bases, with 5 bases of the junction left unmatched. Germline CDR1 and CDR2: SQVTM and ANQGSEA. CDR3 coding DNA: TGCAGCGTTAGGAGCGGGGGGGCGGAGACCCAGTACTTC. It encodes CSVRSGGAETQYF.